The rows below give T cell receptor beta chains drawn from one sample of a study of graft-versus-host responses after intestinal transplantation. Which antigens these TCRs recognize remains unknown. Clones were sequenced by immunoSEQ multiplex PCR, and TCRdb holds only the in-frame ones, with some missing. The table shows approximately 39,000 clones, with around 94% occurring only once. This material consisted of unstimulated CD4+ T cells sorted from spleen or lymph node cells, taken before transplant. These receptors all stem from a human donor who was the organ donor for an intestinal transplant. Both conserved end residues are part of each CDR3. Fields, in order: V gene, CDR3 length, CDR3 protein.

v_gene: TRBV28; len: 13; CDR3aa: CASSPLQGYGYTF
v_gene: TRBV7-2; len: 16; CDR3aa: CASSLVFRGIMDEQFF
v_gene: TRBV21-1; len: 16; CDR3aa: CASSNLAGADTDTQYF
v_gene: TRBV6-1; len: 13; CDR3aa: CASRVGEAGELFF
v_gene: TRBV5-6; len: 13; CDR3aa: CASSLPATGELFF
v_gene: TRBV4-1; len: 18; CDR3aa: CASSQGTSGTATFYGYTF
v_gene: TRBV2; len: 12; CDR3aa: CASSEDVYGYTF
v_gene: TRBV7-2; len: 15; CDR3aa: CASSLALAGSYEQYF
v_gene: TRBV6-1; len: 14; CDR3aa: CASSERGGPDTQYF
v_gene: TRBV7-2; len: 14; CDR3aa: CASSLAQGQSPLHF
v_gene: TRBV9; len: 16; CDR3aa: CASSVGLAGTSYEQYF
v_gene: TRBV30; len: 9; CDR3aa: CAWGDPAFF
v_gene: TRBV6-4; len: 18; CDR3aa: CASSAPGGGDPSTGELFF
v_gene: TRBV7-9; len: 15; CDR3aa: CASSQNRGAYNEQFF
v_gene: TRBV7-2; len: 19; CDR3aa: CASSLAWGGQGPFGYGYTF
v_gene: TRBV27; len: 13; CDR3aa: CASSLKRNSPLHF
v_gene: TRBV6-1; len: 14; CDR3aa: CASSEPGGTDTQYF
v_gene: TRBV7-3; len: 16; CDR3aa: CASSSRVPSGANVLTF
v_gene: TRBV4-1; len: 16; CDR3aa: CASSQDRGGIRQPQHF
v_gene: TRBV7-2; len: 12; CDR3aa: CASSLGSETQYF
v_gene: TRBV20-1; len: 11; CDR3aa: CSARGRVTQYF
v_gene: TRBV6-1; len: 13; CDR3aa: CASRDRGPYGYTF
v_gene: TRBV4-1; len: 14; CDR3aa: CASSQGAGTDTQYF
v_gene: TRBV6-4; len: 14; CDR3aa: CASSDKGYRTEAFF
v_gene: TRBV14; len: 12; CDR3aa: CASSQGYQPQHF
v_gene: TRBV28; len: 13; CDR3aa: CASSLGRAYEQYF
v_gene: TRBV5-4; len: 13; CDR3aa: CASSTGLGDTQYF
v_gene: TRBV30; len: 14; CDR3aa: CACLRLTGKHGYTF
v_gene: TRBV6-5; len: 13; CDR3aa: CASSFSRTDTQYF
v_gene: TRBV4-1; len: 16; CDR3aa: CASSPVVRGNTDTQYF
v_gene: TRBV19; len: 12; CDR3aa: CASSMLGGEAFF
v_gene: TRBV7-9; len: 16; CDR3aa: CASRTTSGGRRGTQYF
v_gene: TRBV7-9; len: 13; CDR3aa: CASSLAGTGGYTF
v_gene: TRBV4-3; len: 17; CDR3aa: CASSQGSAGGRQETQYF
v_gene: TRBV6-1; len: 14; CDR3aa: CASRLRQGGIPQYF
v_gene: TRBV30; len: 13; CDR3aa: CAWSGLRLLEQFF
v_gene: TRBV5-1; len: 16; CDR3aa: CASSLVAGQGTYEQYF
v_gene: TRBV6-5; len: 12; CDR3aa: CASSSGGMEAFF
v_gene: TRBV6-6; len: 16; CDR3aa: CASSHRQGAGNEKLFF
v_gene: TRBV11-3; len: 15; CDR3aa: CASSYRDRVTDTQYF
v_gene: TRBV10-3; len: 16; CDR3aa: CAITTRRDRGLNGYTF
v_gene: TRBV10-3; len: 15; CDR3aa: CAISASEQANYGYTF
v_gene: TRBV28; len: 12; CDR3aa: CAGTARGSPLHF
v_gene: TRBV28; len: 12; CDR3aa: CASSSIDYEQYF
v_gene: TRBV9; len: 13; CDR3aa: CASSTDRHYGYTF
v_gene: TRBV15; len: 17; CDR3aa: CATSRDRGPSPDQPQHF